This T cell receptor beta chain is from a study of OX40 agonist ivuxolimab in advanced cancers. Broader study findings: CD4+ and CD8+ T cells in blood underwent clonal expansion by week 6 at 0.1 to 3.0 mg/kg. Among some nonresponders, normalized T-cell clonal expansion was also low.

Sequencing was performed with immunoSEQ multiplex PCR; in TCRdb, only in-frame clones are kept and a portion is missing. Found here are tens of thousands of clones, approximately 86% of them singletons; the top ten hold under 3.5%. There are 16 residues in the CDR3. The germline gives CDR1 SGHVS, CDR2 FNYEAQ. In regard to this clone: Its specificity is unknown. An end of the junction does not agree with germline; a read error may underlie this. Other DNA variants within this sample encode the same CDR3.

The material sequenced was CD4+ or CD8+ T cells sorted from blood, taken in a trial of the OX40 agonist ivuxolimab. This rearrangement joins TRBV7-6 to TRBJ1-1; TRBD1 matches at 7 bases. This TCR came from an adult with an advanced solid tumor such as melanoma, head and neck, liver or kidney cancer. The CDR3 DNA follows: TGTGCCAGCAGCCCAGGGGGTTCAGGGTTGAACACTGAGGCTTTCTTT. Translation gives CASSPGGSGLNTEAFF.